The rows below give T cell receptor beta chains drawn from one sample of a study of CD8 T cells in ankylosing spondylitis. TCRdb analysed the 5' RACE reads with MiXCR anew, one entry per CDR3 protein. This table holds some 340,000 distinct CDR3 sequences, approximately 14% found once. Sequencing was performed on blood, either unsorted or a sorted T cell fraction (not recorded which). These receptors were taken from a male donor with ankylosing spondylitis or in good health (not recorded which). Each CDR3 is given with its conserved first and last residue. A D gene is named only where the DNA matches it firmly. Part of the rows lack a size; the others show once, few, many or a class for expanded clones.

V gene,D gene,J gene,clone size,CDR3 protein,CDR3 DNA
TRBV5-1,TRBD1,TRBJ2-1,NA,CASSFQGAGMNEQFF,TGCGCCAGCAGCTTCCAGGGGGCAGGTATGAATGAGCAGTTCTTC
TRBV4-1,TRBD2,TRBJ2-5,few,CASSQGIIGGAVETQYF,TGCGCCAGCAGCCAAGGAATTATCGGGGGGGCTGTAGAGACCCAGTACTTC
TRBV10-3,TRBD2,TRBJ2-1,few,CAISESGGILYNEQFF,TGTGCCATCAGTGAGTCGGGGGGGATTCTGTACAATGAGCAGTTCTTC
TRBV12-3/TRBV12-4,NA,TRBJ2-7,NA,CASSPWDNSYEQYF,TGTGCCAGCAGTCCCTGGGACAACTCCTACGAGCAGTACTTC
TRBV2,NA,TRBJ2-1,few,CASSLRGDSYNEQFF,TGTGCCAGCAGCCTCAGGGGAGACTCCTACAATGAGCAGTTCTTC
TRBV20-1,NA,TRBJ2-3,few,CSASLGAGSTDTQYF,TGCAGTGCTAGTTTAGGGGCAGGGAGCACAGATACGCAGTATTTT
TRBV2,NA,TRBJ1-1,few,CASTWVESNTEAFF,TGTGCCAGCACCTGGGTTGAGTCGAACACTGAAGCTTTCTTT
TRBV5-1,NA,TRBJ1-2,NA,CASSFADGLYGYTF,TGCGCCAGCAGCTTCGCTGACGGCCTCTATGGCTACACCTTC
TRBV3-1,NA,TRBJ1-1,few,CASSPLAGDSEAFF,TGTGCCAGCAGCCCCCTCGCAGGAGACTCTGAAGCTTTCTTT
TRBV20-1,NA,TRBJ2-7,NA,CSADRGSYEQYF,TGCAGTGCGGATCGGGGGTCCTACGAGCAGTACTTC
TRBV7-2,TRBD2,TRBJ2-7,NA,CASSLANRGRSPYEQYF,TGTGCCAGCAGCTTAGCGAATCGCGGGAGGTCCCCCTACGAGCAGTACTTC
TRBV3-1,TRBD2,TRBJ2-1,few,CASSPRLAGAINEQFF,TGTGCCAGCAGCCCTAGACTAGCGGGGGCCATCAATGAGCAGTTCTTC
TRBV18,NA,TRBJ1-1,NA,CASSPRAIDTEAFF,TGTGCCAGCTCCCCCAGGGCCATCGACACTGAAGCTTTCTTT
TRBV14,NA,TRBJ2-2,NA,CASSQLLGPSTGELFF,TGTGCCAGCAGCCAATTACTGGGGCCAAGCACCGGGGAGCTGTTTTTT
TRBV9,NA,TRBJ1-2,NA,CASSVEVGYTF,TGTGCCAGCAGCGTAGAAGTGGGCTACACCTTC
TRBV30,NA,TRBJ1-4,few,CAWSGLINEKLFF,TGTGCCTGGAGTGGGTTGATTAATGAAAAACTGTTTTTT
TRBV20-1,NA,TRBJ2-7,NA,CSARDPRRGSYEQYF,TGCAGTGCTAGAGATCCCCGGAGGGGAAGTTACGAGCAGTACTTC
TRBV4-2,NA,TRBJ2-5,NA,CASSAGTPGETQYF,TGTGCCAGCAGCGCCGGGACACCGGGAGAGACCCAGTACTTC
TRBV2,NA,TRBJ1-1,NA,CASSADTNTEAFF,TGTGCCAGCAGTGCGGACACGAACACTGAAGCTTTCTTT
TRBV20-1,NA,TRBJ2-5,NA,CSATREHETQYF,TGCAGTGCTACCCGGGAGCATGAGACCCAGTACTTC
TRBV5-6,NA,TRBJ2-3,NA,CASSSARSTDTQYF,TGTGCCAGCAGCTCCGCCAGGAGCACAGATACGCAGTATTTT
TRBV20-1,NA,TRBJ1-4,many,CSARRSGGFEKLFF,TGCAGTGCTAGACGTAGCGGCGGATTTGAAAAACTGTTTTTT
TRBV6-1,NA,TRBJ2-2,NA,CASSGYLWISSGELFF,TGTGCCAGCAGTGGGTATTTATGGATTAGCTCCGGGGAGCTGTTTTTT
TRBV4-1,NA,TRBJ2-3,few,CASSDLGRDRTDTQYF,TGCGCCAGCAGCGATTTAGGCAGGGATCGCACAGATACGCAGTATTTT
TRBV12-3/TRBV12-4,TRBD1,TRBJ1-1,few,CASSLVGRGRYTEAFF,TGTGCCAGCAGTTTAGTAGGCAGGGGGCGGTACACTGAAGCTTTCTTT
TRBV20-1,NA,TRBJ2-3,few,CSGASTDTQYF,TGCAGTGGGGCGAGCACAGATACGCAGTATTTT
TRBV7-7,TRBD1,TRBJ2-5,NA,CASSFRTGDQETQYF,TGTGCCAGCAGCTTCAGGACAGGAGACCAAGAGACCCAGTACTTC
TRBV5-1,NA,TRBJ2-1,many,CASSLVGSSYNEQFF,TGCGCCAGCAGCTTGGTGGGCTCCTCCTACAATGAGCAGTTCTTC
TRBV4-1,NA,TRBJ1-2,NA,CASSQVGTTGGYTF,TGCGCCAGCAGCCAAGTTGGGACCACGGGAGGCTACACCTTC